Reported below is one T cell receptor (beta chain). This receptor's antigen is unknown. There are no base qualities to consult, and no much larger clone falls within one base. This entry comes from a study of T cells in Graves' hyperthyroidism and ophthalmopathy (dated by TCRdb to the late 2010s). About the investigation overall: Peripheral blood samples were taken at the time of initial diagnosis, prior to any treatment. TCR V-J signatures able to tell the groups apart were searched for in a discovery cohort of 90 to 100 patients, of whom more than 40 had Graves' ophthalmopathy and 55 to 65 had stable Graves' hyperthyroidism. An independent validation cohort of around 19 hyperthyroidism patients and approximately 15 patients who later progressed to ophthalmopathy tested prospective prediction of ophthalmopathy. The roughly 100 discovery patients were randomly split 7:3 into training and test sets. The study also compared thyroid tissue and blood T-cell repertoires from 6 or 7 Graves' hyperthyroidism patients. After blood sampling, hyperthyroidism patients were treated with methimazole at a starting dose of 30 mg daily, and ophthalmopathy patients were treated with high-dose intravenous methylprednisolone. According to the paper, TCR Vbeta CDR3 sequencing was carried out on more than 120 peripheral blood samples, which came from 40 to 45 ophthalmopathy, 75 to 80 hyperthyroidism and about 17 progressor patients.

V is clipped by 0 bases and J by 0 bases, and the sequence between their germline boundaries is 7 bases long. The CDR3 sequence holds 15 residues, the cysteine and phenylalanine included. Left in the record is the CDR3 DNA by itself, 45 bases read in frame from the first base. CDR1 and CDR2 were assigned from the germline V gene (reference sequence) as LNHNV and YYDKDF. Graves' hyperthyroidism was defined as stable when no progression to ophthalmopathy occurred over 18 months of follow-up. Hyperthyroidism patients were newly diagnosed, with disease duration under 2 months, and aged 18 to 65 years. Patients with uncontrolled infections, other autoimmune diseases, pregnancy or lactation were excluded. Diagnoses were established on the basis of clinical symptoms, serum thyroxine and TRAb, thyroid ultrasound, and orbital computed tomography. Ficoll-Paque density gradient centrifugation was used to isolate PBMCs from 9.5 to 10 ml of fresh peripheral blood. Total RNA was extracted with Trizol reagent, and quality was checked on an Agilent 2100 Bioanalyzer.

TCR beta CDR3 regions were amplified from RNA transcripts. The first round of RT-PCR for the TCR CDR3 was performed with the HTBI primer set and the Qiagen OneStep RT-PCR kit. The libraries were constructed in a second round of multiplex PCR and then size-selected and purified. The libraries were sequenced on an Illumina HiSeq2000 using paired-end 100 bp reads. The authors processed their data as follows. Raw data were processed with SOAPnuke, discarding reads with adapters, uncalled bases, mean Phred below 15, or no exact constant-primer or identifier match. COPE v1.2.5 was used to merge high-quality paired reads, and clonotypes were defined as unique nucleotide sequences. MiTCR v1.1 was used to align the clonotypes against IMGT TRBV, TRBD and TRBJ reference segments. The analysis was restricted to V-J combinations with a frequency above 0.0001, which together covered about 99% of the repertoires. A TCS score was defined as the ratio between F50 (clonal expansion) and ExV (chaos), using BLOSUM62-based TCRdist between CDR3 peptides within each V-J. Welch's t-statistics and random forest reduced 500 to 650 V-J features to under 15, which were used in a naive Bayes classifier (R e1071). Using fastp trimming at Q25 and MiXCR clonotype assembly, TCRdb reanalyzed the public sequencing data and kept in-frame beta chains. Each CDR3 protein gets just one entry, which takes the most common genes and DNA from the rows behind it. TCRdb, not the authors, supplied the V and J calls. In all, the sample holds under 350,000 distinct CDR3 sequences, and roughly 18% of those were seen once. Of the sample, roughly 49% is held by the ten largest clones.

Overall study outcomes, separate from this receptor: In validation, the model predicted progression to ophthalmopathy with approximately 69% sensitivity and about 73% specificity, a median of around six months before onset. No statistical method was used to fix the sample size in advance, and group allocation was not hidden from the investigators. Most expanded thyroid clonotypes (frequency above 0.001) were also detected in blood, suggesting blood repertoires may reflect thyroid immune responses. A model built on a 13 V-J signature distinguished ophthalmopathy from stable hyperthyroidism, reaching roughly 88% sensitivity and around 82% specificity in cross-validation and 80%/75% in testing.

The chain couples TRBV15 to TRBJ2-3; a weak D assignment points to TRBD1 (6 bases agree). The TCR sequence derives from a woman aged 45-65 years with Graves' hyperthyroidism. Sequencing was carried out using blood. The DNA reads TGTGCCACCAGCAGAGAGACAGGTAGCACAGATACGCAGTATTTT. The encoded protein is CATSRETGSTDTQYF.